These 17 T cell receptor beta chains were all obtained from the same sample, sequenced in a study of molecular identifiers for immune sequencing clone quantification. MiXCR, applied by TCRdb to the PCR reads, yields one record per CDR3 protein. The sample yields a few hundred thousand distinct CDR3 sequences, about 25% seen once. Sequenced input: naive CD8+ T cells from blood, with Jurkat cell RNA spiked in. Subset meaning: FACS-sorted CD8+CD4-CCR7+CD45RA+ naive T cells. The receptor source for this set is a human donor in good health. Some libraries in this study had Jurkat cell RNA spiked in.

This clonotype was recorded a few times. The CDR3 sequence is CSVDLTGSLTDTQYF. The CDR3 bases are TGCAGCGTTGATTTAACGGGATCCCTCACAGATACGCAGTATTTT. The chain carries TRBV20-1 and TRBJ2-3, with D possibly matching TRBD2 (5 bases). CDR3 length equals 15 residues. The V gene's germline CDR1 is DFQATT and CDR2 SNEGSKA (reference sequence).

About this clonotype itself: A read error may explain this, as a much larger clone is one base away. The chain combines TRBV4-3 with TRBJ2-3, with D uncertain. In germline, CDR1 is LGHNA, CDR2 YSLEER. This CDR3 has 14 amino acids. CDR3 in amino acids: CACSQDTDTDTQYF. The CDR3 DNA reads TGCGCCTGCAGCCAAGACACAGACACAGATACGCAGTATTTT.

As for this clonotype: Because the CDR3 is missing its conserved closing phenylalanine or tryptophan, this is likely a read error. The chain joins TRBV19 to TRBJ2-7, with 9 bases that match TRBD1. V was pared by 3 bases and J by 2 bases, with 5 bases of the junction left unmatched. The CDR3 totals 15 residues. CDR1 and CDR2 (germline): LNHDA, SQIVND (reference sequence). The CDR3 nucleotides read TGTGCCAGTAGTATGGGGACAGGGTATACCTACGAGCAGTACCTC. Amino acids: CASSMGTGYTYEQYL.

This clonotype was detected ten times or more. The chain uses TRBV5-1 and TRBJ1-2, with D possibly TRBD1 on 5 matching bases. Trimming took 1 base from V and 0 from J, leaving 7 bases between them. Germline lookup yields CDR1 SGHRS and CDR2 YFSETQ. The CDR3 spans 14 residues. DNA of the CDR3: TGCGCCAGCAGCTTGCCGACAGCTAACTATGGCTACACCTTC. It translates to CASSLPTANYGYTF.

This clonotype has more than one count but fewer than ten. This chain joins TRBV12-3 or TRBV12-4 and TRBJ2-5, with D tentatively TRBD1 (6 bases). This CDR3 comprises 14 residues. Trimming removed 6 bases at V and 4 bases at J, with 15 bases between. The CDR3 protein is CASSQTGTPETQYF. The CDR3 region has the DNA TGTGCCAGCAGCCAGACCGGGACACCAGAGACCCAGTACTTC.

This rearrangement joins TRBV20-1 to TRBJ1-5, with 7 bases matching TRBD1. With 5 bases clipped from V and 0 bases from J, the junction kept 10 bases outside the gene matches. CDR1 is DFQATT, CDR2 SNEGSKA, per germline (reference sequence). This CDR3 is built from 16 residues. The CDR3 is CSALRPRDSSNQPQHF. The CDR3, as DNA: TGCAGTGCTCTACGTCCTAGGGACAGTAGCAATCAGCCCCAGCATTTT.

The chain employs TRBV19 and TRBJ2-7, with 8 bases identical to TRBD1. With 5 bases clipped from V and 6 bases from J, the junction kept 9 bases outside the gene matches. Per germline, CDR1 LNHDA and CDR2 SQIVND (reference sequence). The CDR3 is 14 amino acids. The DNA of the CDR3 is TGTGCCAGTAGTTTCGGACAGGGTGATGGCGAGCAGTACTTC. Protein: CASSFGQGDGEQYF.

The sample holds a few counts of this clonotype. The genes are TRBV11-2 and TRBJ2-3; D could derive from TRBD1 or TRBD2 (6 bases each). Germline values: CDR1 SGHAT, CDR2 FQNNGV. V shed 5 bases and J shed 2 bases, with 11 bases lying between them. The CDR3 sequence is 14 residues long. The DNA for the CDR3 is TGTGCCAGCAGCGGCCCGGGGGCCACAGATACGCAGTATTTT. Its protein is CASSGPGATDTQYF.

The rearrangement links TRBV6-5 to TRBJ2-7; TRBD1 agrees at 9 bases. J lost 3 bases, V lost 6 bases, and 9 bases had no gene match. CDR1 and CDR2 (germline): MNHEY, SVGAGI. This CDR3 region has 15 residues. The CDR3: CASSLITGGHYEQYF. As DNA, the CDR3 is TGTGCCAGCAGCCTAATAACAGGGGGCCACTACGAGCAGTACTTC.

Comments on this clonotype: Given a much more abundant clone one base away, this may be a read error. This rearrangement joins TRBV5-1 to TRBJ2-7, with 10 positions matching TRBD2. The CDR3 has 14 amino acids. Germline V lookup: CDR1 SGHRS, CDR2 YFSETQ. CDR3: CASSFTSGTYGQYF. The CDR3 region has the DNA TGCGCCAGCAGCTTCACTAGCGGGACCTACGGGCAGTACTTC.

As regards this clonotype: The junction and the germline gene differ at one end; a read error may be behind it. The chain has TRBV27 and TRBJ2-7; possible D gene TRBD1, 5 bases. The CDR3 totals 14 residues. Germline V gives CDR1 MNHEY, CDR2 SMNVEV (reference sequence). CDR3 DNA: TGTGCCAGCAGTTTGAAGGGGCTCTCCTACAAGCAGTACTTC. Translated, it gives CASSLKGLSYKQYF.

With respect to this clonotype: Compared with germline, one end of the junction differs, possibly owing to a read error. CDR3 DNA: TGTACCAGCAGTTACTATAAGGGGTTAAATCAGCCCCAGCATTTT. Protein product: CTSSYYKGLNQPQHF. V and J are TRBV6-5 and TRBJ1-5; D is perhaps TRBD1 (5 bases). The CDR3 has 15 amino acids. CDR1 and CDR2 from the germline V gene are MNHEY and SVGAGI.

As regards this clonotype: A much larger clone differs by one base, so this may be a read error. The missing conserved phenylalanine or tryptophan at the end of this CDR3 makes a read error likely. The chain recombines TRBV20-1 with TRBJ2-7; weak D call: TRBD2 (5 bases). Between the trimmed V and J ends, which lost 3 bases and 3 bases, there was a span of 24 bases. Germline assignment: CDR1 DFQATT and CDR2 SNEGSKA (reference sequence). CDR3 length equals 17 residues. The CDR3 nucleotides are TGCAGTGCTAGTTTGCTTAGTGTCCGGGGTAAAGTCTACGAGCAGTACCTC. It codes for CSASLLSVRGKVYEQYL.

To note about this clonotype: The junction and the germline gene differ at one end; a read error may be behind it. The chain links TRBV27 to TRBJ2-7; possibly TRBD1 for D (6 bases). CDR1 and CDR2 (germline): MNHEY, SMNVEV (reference sequence). This CDR3 contains 15 residues. The CDR3 protein is CASSFRQGSSYEQHF. CDR3 sequence (DNA): TGTGCCAGCAGTTTCAGGCAGGGGAGTTCCTACGAGCAGCACTTC.

There are a few counts of this clonotype. The rearrangement uses TRBV28 and TRBJ2-1; the D gene could be TRBD1 or TRBD2 (5 bases each). CDR3 length: 15 amino acids. Germline loops: CDR1 MDHEN, CDR2 SYDVKM. Trimming took 6 bases from V and 0 from J, leaving 12 bases between them. In nucleotides, the CDR3 is TGTGCCAGCAGGGAGGACACGAGCTCCTACAATGAGCAGTTCTTC. Amino acid sequence: CASREDTSSYNEQFF.

V gene TRBV4-3 combines with J gene TRBJ1-1; no clear D gene. Germline loops: CDR1 LGHNA, CDR2 YSLEER. The CDR3 has 16 residues. V lost 0 bases and J 4 bases, leaving 15 bases between the germline ends. The chain's CDR3 is CASSQDYGGGPTEAFF. The DNA of the CDR3 is TGCGCCAGCAGCCAAGATTATGGTGGAGGGCCCACTGAAGCTTTCTTT.

This clonotype was recorded a few times. The chain joins TRBV4-1 to TRBJ2-7, with 7 bases that match TRBD2. Trimming removed 1 base from V and 0 bases from J; junction bases left unmatched: 9. CDR3 length: 17 residues. Per germline, CDR1 MGHRA and CDR2 YSYEKL. The CDR3 region is CASSQVGGFGSSYEQYF. CDR3 nucleotides: TGCGCCAGCAGCCAAGTGGGGGGGTTCGGTAGCTCCTACGAGCAGTACTTC.